This TCR beta chain is from a study of cytomegalovirus exposure and HLA in healthy donors. CDR1 GTSNPN and CDR2 SVGIG come from the germline V gene (reference sequence). Trimming cost V 2 bases and J 5 bases, with 6 bases left between them. The CDR3 has 12 residues. 13 Jbeta primers and 60 Vbeta primers were used for the PCR. TCRdb keeps only in-frame clones here, not all; method: immunoSEQ multiplex PCR. The table shows under 250,000 clones, with around 86% occurring only once. The genes are TRBV30 and TRBJ2-2; D not resolved. This clonotype originated in a woman between 35 and 50 years old in good health and CMV-seronegative. The sample was PBMCs. The CDR3, as DNA: TGTGCCTGGAGTACAGCAACCGGGGAGCTGTTTTTT. It yields the protein CAWSTATGELFF. The entire variable domain, with the rest obtained from reference TRBV30 and TRBJ2-2, is as follows: SQTIHQWPATLVQPVGSPLSLECTVEGTSNPNLYWYRQAAGRGLQLLFYSVGIGQISSEVPQNLSASRPQDRQFILSSKKLLLSDSGFYLCAWSTATGELFFGEGSRLTVL.